The TCR beta chain described here comes from a study of T cells in Graves' hyperthyroidism and ophthalmopathy. The study's findings and limits: Blood samples included most of the expanded thyroid clonotypes exceeding 0.001.

The ends lost 4 bases at V and 12 bases at J; junction bases unmatched: 11. Germline values: CDR1 DFQATT, CDR2 SNEGSKA (reference sequence). The CDR3 contains 13 residues. Authors of the study amplified TCR beta CDR3 regions from RNA transcripts. TCR CDR3 underwent first-round RT-PCR with the HTBI primer set. TCRdb re-derived calls from the multiplex PCR reads in MiXCR, one entry per CDR3 protein. Altogether 500,000 to 700,000 distinct CDR3 sequences are present, 16% being singletons, with the ten largest covering approximately 20%. This clonotype was seen repeatedly, ten times or more. Its cognate antigen is unknown.

The chain combines TRBV20-1 with TRBJ1-1; TRBD1 agrees at 10 bases. The sequenced sample was blood. The source is a woman between 18 and 29 years old with Graves' hyperthyroidism. The CDR3 DNA follows: TGCAGTGCTATAGTCCCGGGACAGGGGACGACTTTCTTT. It specifies CSAIVPGQGTTFF.